The sequence of this T cell receptor (beta chain) was determined in a study of CD8 T cells in Susac syndrome. Study-wide findings and caveats: Susac CD8+ cells expanded clonally the most in TEMRA cells and in active patients.

V was pared by 6 bases and J by 0 bases, with 2 bases between. Germline CDR1 is DFQATT and CDR2 is SNEGSKA (reference sequence). The CDR3 totals 11 residues. The RNA, about 0.45 to 1 ug, was put through reverse transcription using random hexamers. An immunoSEQ multiplex PCR amplified TCR beta CDR3 over 54 Vbeta and 13 Jbeta. TCRdb recomputed calls from the immunoSEQ multiplex PCR reads with MiXCR, one row per CDR3 protein. The data contain roughly 86,000 distinct CDR3 sequences, approximately 96% of them singletons. This clonotype was counted once. The antigen remains undetermined. Input material: CD8+ T cells from PBMCs. This chain connects TRBV20-1 to TRBJ2-2; D uncertain. The receptor comes from a human donor with Susac syndrome. The CDR3 is CSAPNTGELFF. The DNA for the CDR3 is TGCAGTGCCCCGAACACCGGGGAGCTGTTTTTT.